This TCR beta chain derives from a study of chemoradiotherapy in HPV16-positive cancers. Repeated repertoire sampling spanned the course of chemoradiotherapy. Notes on the study in general: In HPV16-positive patients, HPV-responsive T-cell expansion tracked better recurrence-free survival.

About this clone: Its target is unknown.

Repertoires were generated with immunoSEQ multiplex PCR, while TCRdb's copy carries only in-frame clones and drops some. In the table there are roughly 28,000 clones, about 90% of which are singletons. V was trimmed by 6 bases and J by 3 bases, leaving 6 bases between them. CDR1 is MNHEY and CDR2 is SVGAGI in the germline V gene. This CDR3 region has 11 residues. Sequenced material: blood, taken from a patient who underwent chemoradiotherapy. The sequence came from a human donor with HPV-associated anogenital cancer. The genes are TRBV6-5 and TRBJ2-7; D ambiguous. This CDR3 reads CASRYLYEQYF. The DNA of the CDR3 is TGTGCCAGCAGGTATCTCTACGAGCAGTACTTC.